Each of the 23 T cell receptor beta chains below was sequenced from the same sample in a study of technical replicates of blood from a handful of donors. Sequenced by immunoSEQ multiplex PCR; TCRdb stores in-frame clones only, minus some. The table has approximately 99,000 clones, 90% to 97% seen once. Sequenced sample: T cells isolated from PBMCs. These receptor sequences come from a human donor in good health.

This clone came up once. J is TRBJ2-5 and V is TRBV30; 10 bases map to TRBD1. V was pared by 8 bases and J by 4 bases, with 4 bases of the junction left unmatched. The CDR3 sequence is 12 residues long. CDR1 is GTSNPN and CDR2 is SVGIG in the germline V gene (reference sequence). CDR3 nucleotides: TGTGCCGGGACAGGGGAAGGAGAGACCCAGTACTTC. It yields the protein CAGTGEGETQYF.

The V call is TRBV7-3, the J call TRBJ2-3, with TRBD2 matching 10 bases. V was pared by 5 bases and J by 5 bases, with 4 bases of the junction left unmatched. The CDR3 is made up of 14 amino acids. In germline, CDR1 is SGHTA, CDR2 FQGTGA. As DNA, the CDR3 is TGTGCCAGCAGCCTTAGCGGGAGGATAGATACGCAGTATTTT. This gives the protein CASSLSGRIDTQYF.

The V call is TRBV14, the J call TRBJ2-7; TRBD1 might be the D (5 bases). CDR3 length: 14 residues. The V gene's germline CDR1 is SGHDN and CDR2 FVKESK. V shed 4 bases and J shed 1 base, with 11 bases lying between them. The CDR3 is CASSLQRQSYEQYF. CDR3 sequence (DNA): TGTGCCAGCAGCCTCCAAAGACAGTCCTACGAGCAGTACTTC.

This chain joins TRBV28 and TRBJ1-4, with 10 bases lining up with TRBD1. The V gene end was trimmed by 8 bases and the J gene end by 0 bases; junction bases not matched to a gene: 6. Germline V gene lookup returns CDR1 MDHEN and CDR2 SYDVKM. The CDR3 loop spans 16 amino acids. The CDR3 protein is CASWDRGSPTNEKLFF. The DNA for the CDR3 is TGTGCCAGCTGGGACAGGGGTAGTCCAACTAATGAAAAACTGTTTTTT. The full variable domain, its missing parts supplied by reference TRBV28 and TRBJ1-4, is DVKVTQSSRYLVKRTGEKVFLECVQDMDHENMFWYRQDPGLGLRLIYFSYDVKMKEKGDIPEGYSVSREKKERFSLILESASTNQTSMYLCASWDRGSPTNEKLFFGSGTQLSVL.

The chain recombines TRBV14 with TRBJ2-7; no definite D call. The CDR3 totals 14 residues. Germline V gene sequence: CDR1 SGHDN, CDR2 FVKESK. V gave up 1 base and J gave up 3 bases, with 10 bases separating them. In DNA form, the CDR3 reads TGTGCCAGCAGCCAAGTTAACAGCTACTACGAGCAGTACTTC. This translates into CASSQVNSYYEQYF.

The table lists this clone with a few counts. The chain recombines TRBV9 with TRBJ1-1; D is possibly TRBD1 (6 bases). CDR3 length: 14 residues. Trimming cost V 0 bases and J 7 bases, with 13 bases left between them. Germline CDR1 SGDLS, CDR2 YYNGEE. CDR3 DNA sequence: TGTGCCAGCAGCGTAGATGGGGGGGCCGATGAAGCTTTCTTT. Translating it yields CASSVDGGADEAFF.

The V and J genes are TRBV4-1 and TRBJ2-7; possibly TRBD1 for D (6 bases). Germline V gene lookup returns CDR1 MGHRA and CDR2 YSYEKL. The CDR3 consists of 14 residues. Between the trimmed V and J ends, which lost 5 bases and 9 bases, there was a span of 20 bases. In nucleotides, the CDR3 is TGCGCCAGCAGCGCCCCCGGGACAAGGAACGGGCAGTACTTC. As protein: CASSAPGTRNGQYF.

The chain is built from TRBV4-3 and TRBJ2-2; D gene uncertain. This CDR3 has 15 residues. V gave up 4 bases and J gave up 5 bases, with 14 bases separating them. The germline V gene has CDR1 LGHNA and CDR2 YSLEER. This CDR3 reads CASSRAVEVTGELFF. The DNA of the CDR3 is TGCGCCAGCAGCCGCGCGGTAGAGGTGACCGGGGAGCTGTTTTTT.

The chain carries TRBV13 and TRBJ1-1, with 10 bases fitting TRBD1. V lost 4 bases to trimming and J lost 4 bases; unmatched junction nucleotides: 3. The CDR3 sequence is 14 residues long. Looked up from germline, CDR1 is PRHDT and CDR2 is FYEKMQ (reference sequence). CDR3: CASSSDRGSTEAFF. The CDR3, as DNA: TGTGCCAGCAGCTCGGACAGGGGGAGCACTGAAGCTTTCTTT.

CDR3 loop: CASSQSQTGGPIDTQYF. CDR3 DNA: TGCGCCAGCAGCCAATCTCAAACGGGAGGGCCTATCGATACGCAGTATTTT. The chain carries TRBV4-1 and TRBJ2-3, with 8 nucleotides matching TRBD2. The CDR3 contains 17 residues. Per the germline V gene, CDR1 is MGHRA and CDR2 is YSYEKL. The V segment lost 2 bases and the J segment 6 bases; nucleotides outside the gene matches: 13.

The chain is built from TRBV6-5 and TRBJ2-7; TRBD2 matches at 9 bases. The germline gives CDR1 MNHEY, CDR2 SVGAGI. This CDR3 has 12 residues. Germline trimming cut 5 bases from V and 11 bases from J; bases unmatched to any gene: 7. CDR3 amino acids: CASSPRQREEYF. In nucleotides, the CDR3 is TGTGCCAGCAGTCCCCGCCAGCGGGAGGAGTACTTC.

V usage is TRBV5-6 and J usage is TRBJ1-2; 7 bases agree with TRBD1. In germline, CDR1 is SGHDT, CDR2 YYEEEE. J was trimmed by 7 bases and V by 4 bases; bases with no gene match: 7. CDR3 length: 13 amino acids. The CDR3 is CASSGQDPRGYTF. The CDR3 DNA sequence: TGTGCCAGCAGCGGACAGGACCCGCGTGGCTACACCTTC.

This clone was observed a single time. The V gene is TRBV18, the J gene TRBJ2-7, with a tentative D call TRBD2 (6 bases). Trimming took off 2 bases at V and 4 bases at J, with 9 bases between the two ends. Germline CDR1 is KGHSH and CDR2 is LQKENI. This CDR3 contains 13 residues. The CDR3 sequence: CASSPSAGYEQYF. The CDR3 coding sequence is TGTGCCAGCTCACCATCAGCGGGTTACGAGCAGTACTTC. Full variable domain (remainder filled in from reference TRBV18 and TRBJ2-7): NAGVMQNPRHLVRRRGQEARLRCSPMKGHSHVYWYRQLPEEGLKFMVYLQKENIIDESGMPKERFSAEFPKEGPSILRIQQVVRGDSAAYFCASSPSAGYEQYFGPGTRLTVT.

The chain couples TRBV21-1 to TRBJ1-4; TRBD1 is the table's D call and was not checked against the DNA. TRBV21-1 constitutes a pseudogene. CDR3 length: 14 residues. CDR3 sequence reads: CASSVGQGGKKLFF. The CDR3 nucleotides read TGTGCCAGCAGCGTTGGACAGGGAGGGAAAAAACTGTTTTTT.

This clone was seen just once. The chain employs TRBV19 and TRBJ1-5; 10 nucleotides line up with TRBD1. This CDR3 contains 17 residues. The germline gives CDR1 LNHDA, CDR2 SQIVND (reference sequence). V lost 1 base, J lost 7 bases, and 10 bases stayed unmatched. Here the CDR3 DNA reads TGTGCCAGTAGTATAGTCCCGGGACAGGGGAATGGACAGCCCCAGCATTTT. Translating it yields CASSIVPGQGNGQPQHF. The full variable domain, rest sourced from reference TRBV19 and TRBJ1-5, is DGGITQSPKYLFRKEGQNVTLSCEQNLNHDAMYWYRQDPGQGLRLIYYSQIVNDFQKGDIAEGYSVSREKKESFPLTVTSAQKNPTAFYLCASSIVPGQGNGQPQHFGDGTRLSIL.

The chain employs TRBV28 and TRBJ2-2; D is unresolved. V was pared by 1 base and J by 6 bases, with 6 bases between. The CDR3 is 13 residues long. Per the germline V gene, CDR1 is MDHEN and CDR2 is SYDVKM. CDR3 DNA sequence: TGTGCCAGCAGTTTATTCTCCCCCGGGGAGCTGTTTTTT. Translation gives CASSLFSPGELFF.

The chain couples TRBV5-4 to TRBJ1-1; TRBD1 agrees at 9 bases. The V and J ends lost 4 bases and 0 bases, in that order; junction bases with no gene match: 1. Germline V CDR1 and CDR2: SGHNT, YYREEE (reference sequence). The length of the CDR3 is 14 residues. CDR3 coding DNA: TGTGCCAGCAGCGGGACAGGGATGAACACTGAAGCTTTCTTT. It specifies CASSGTGMNTEAFF.

This clone has a single count. V usage is TRBV7-8 and J usage is TRBJ1-1; tentatively, D is TRBD1 (5 bases). This CDR3 spans 18 amino acids. Germline CDR1 is SGHVS and CDR2 is FQNEAQ. The V end was cut by 2 bases, the J end by 1 base, with 20 bases between. The DNA for the CDR3 is TGTGCCAGCAGCTTATTACGGATGCAGGGAGGAAGGAACACTGAAGCTTTCTTT. Residues: CASSLLRMQGGRNTEAFF. Together with reference TRBV7-8 and TRBJ1-1, the CDR3 gives the full variable domain: GAGVSQSPRYKVAKRGQDVALRCDPISGHVSLFWYQQALGQGPEFLTYFQNEAQLDKSGLPSDRFFAERPEGSVSTLKIQRTQQEDSAVYLCASSLLRMQGGRNTEAFFGQGTRLTVV.

V usage is TRBV27 and J usage is TRBJ2-1; 11 bases are a match to TRBD2. The germline CDR1 and CDR2 sequences are MNHEY and SMNVEV (reference sequence). The CDR3 length is 16 residues. V trimming: 2 bases; J trimming: 7 bases; junction bases outside the gene matches: 7. The CDR3 DNA follows: TGTGCCAGCAGTTTAAGAACTAGCGGGAGTAAAAATGAGCAGTTCTTC. It yields the protein CASSLRTSGSKNEQFF.

Here the CDR3 reads CASSYPVGDGYTF. CDR3 DNA: TGTGCCAGCAGTTACCCAGTCGGGGATGGCTACACCTTC. The V call is TRBV6-5, the J call TRBJ1-2; D remains ambiguous. V dropped 2 bases and J dropped 6 bases, with 10 bases sitting between them. Germline V gene lookup returns CDR1 MNHEY and CDR2 SVGAGI. The length of the CDR3 is 13 residues.

This sequence joins TRBV9 and TRBJ2-1, with D perhaps matching TRBD1 (5 bases). V dropped 4 bases and J dropped 6 bases, with 26 bases sitting between them. The CDR3 consists of 18 residues. Germline V gene sequence: CDR1 SGDLS, CDR2 YYNGEE. CDR3 DNA sequence: TGTGCCAGCAGCATCCAAAGGGATGGGGCAGGGAAAGTCAATGAGCAGTTCTTC. Its translation: CASSIQRDGAGKVNEQFF.

The chain links TRBV20-1 to TRBJ2-1; no reliable D call. The CDR3 spans 11 residues. Between the trimmed V and J ends, which lost 2 bases and 4 bases, there was a span of 3 bases. Germline V gene sequence: CDR1 DFQATT, CDR2 SNEGSKA (reference sequence). Here the CDR3 DNA reads TGCAGTGCTAGATCGTACAATGAGCAGTTCTTC. This encodes CSARSYNEQFF.

This sequence joins TRBV7-9 and TRBJ2-1, with 13 positions matching TRBD2. The CDR3 is 15 amino acids. The V segment lost 1 base and the J segment 8 bases; nucleotides outside the gene matches: 2. Germline loops: CDR1 SEHNR, CDR2 FQNEAQ (reference sequence). CDR3 region: CASSLGTSGSYEQFF. The CDR3 nucleotides are TGTGCCAGCAGCTTAGGGACTAGCGGGAGCTATGAGCAGTTCTTC.